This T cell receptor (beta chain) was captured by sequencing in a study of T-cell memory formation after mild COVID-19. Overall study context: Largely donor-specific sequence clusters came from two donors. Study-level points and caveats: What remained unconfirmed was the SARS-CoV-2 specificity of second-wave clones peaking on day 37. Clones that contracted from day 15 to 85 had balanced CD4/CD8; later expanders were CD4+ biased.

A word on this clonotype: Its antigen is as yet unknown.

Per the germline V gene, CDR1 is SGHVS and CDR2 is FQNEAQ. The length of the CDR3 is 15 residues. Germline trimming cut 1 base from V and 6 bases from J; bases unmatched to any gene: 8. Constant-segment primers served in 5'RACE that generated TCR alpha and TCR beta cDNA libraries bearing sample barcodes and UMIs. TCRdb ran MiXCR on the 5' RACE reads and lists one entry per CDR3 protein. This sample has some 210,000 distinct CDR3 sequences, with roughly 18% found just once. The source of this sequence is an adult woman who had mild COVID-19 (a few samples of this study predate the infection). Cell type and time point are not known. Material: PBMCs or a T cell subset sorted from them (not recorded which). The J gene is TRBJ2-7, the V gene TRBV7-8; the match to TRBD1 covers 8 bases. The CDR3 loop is CASSLEGDRRAEQYF. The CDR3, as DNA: TGTGCCAGCAGCTTAGAGGGGGACAGGAGGGCCGAGCAGTACTTC.